Listed below are T cell receptor beta chains from one sample, sequenced in a study of T cells in placental villitis. Repertoires were generated with immunoSEQ multiplex PCR, while TCRdb's copy carries only in-frame clones and drops some. This table holds roughly 6,300 clones, roughly 78% found once. Material for sequencing was placental tissue containing maternal and fetal cells. These receptors were collected from a human patient with infectious villitis; the placental T cells may come from both mother and fetus. Both conserved end residues are part of each CDR3. The D gene is left open where the match is weak. Rows may omit the clone size; those that give it use once, few, many or a size class.

V gene: TRBV2; J gene: TRBJ2-1; clone size: -; D gene: -; CDR3 DNA: TGTGCCAGCAGTGAACGGGGCAGGGTGGAGGAGCAGTTCTTC; CDR3 protein: CASSERGRVEEQFF
V gene: TRBV12-5; J gene: TRBJ1-1; clone size: -; D gene: -; CDR3 DNA: TGTGCTAGTGGTACCGGACAAAGCCAAGCTTTCTTT; CDR3 protein: CASGTGQSQAFF
V gene: TRBV7-9; J gene: TRBJ1-1; clone size: -; D gene: -; CDR3 DNA: TGTGCCAGCAGCTTAGGGAGCGAAGCTTTCTTT; CDR3 protein: CASSLGSEAFF
V gene: TRBV29-1; J gene: TRBJ1-4; clone size: -; D gene: -; CDR3 DNA: TGCAGCGTTGAGGGTGGTCCGAATGAAAAACTGTTTTTT; CDR3 protein: CSVEGGPNEKLFF
V gene: TRBV7-8; J gene: TRBJ2-2; clone size: few; D gene: TRBD2; CDR3 DNA: TGTGCCAGCATCGGGGGGTCGTTCACCGGGGAGCTGTTTTTT; CDR3 protein: CASIGGSFTGELFF
V gene: TRBV6-1; J gene: TRBJ1-1; clone size: -; D gene: TRBD1; CDR3 DNA: TGTGCCAGCAGTGATGCTCCGGGACAGGGGCTGGTATGGAACACTGAAGCTTTCTTT; CDR3 protein: CASSDAPGQGLVWNTEAFF
V gene: TRBV7-2; J gene: TRBJ2-6; clone size: -; D gene: -; CDR3 DNA: TGTGCCAGCACCAAAAGGGCAGCCTGGGGCCACTCTGGGGTCAACGTCCTGACTTTC; CDR3 protein: CASTKRAAWGHSGVNVLTF
V gene: TRBV7-9; J gene: TRBJ1-1; clone size: -; D gene: -; CDR3 DNA: TGTGCCAGCAGCACAGGGAACACTGAAGCTTTCTTT; CDR3 protein: CASSTGNTEAFF
V gene: TRBV18; J gene: TRBJ2-5; clone size: -; D gene: TRBD1; CDR3 DNA: TGTGCCAGCTCACCACGTTCAGGGGGTCACCAAGAGACCCAGTACTTC; CDR3 protein: CASSPRSGGHQETQYF
V gene: TRBV6-2/TRBV6-3; J gene: TRBJ2-3; clone size: -; D gene: TRBD2; CDR3 DNA: TGTGCCAGCAGTTACAAGCGACTAGCTTCCGATACGCAGTATTTT; CDR3 protein: CASSYKRLASDTQYF
V gene: TRBV6-5; J gene: TRBJ2-7; clone size: -; D gene: -; CDR3 DNA: TGTGCCAGCAGCTTCCGGGACTGGGACTACGAGCAGTACTTC; CDR3 protein: CASSFRDWDYEQYF
V gene: TRBV6-6; J gene: TRBJ1-1; clone size: -; D gene: -; CDR3 DNA: TGTGCCAGCCAGTTGGATGAGAACACTGAAGCTTTCTTT; CDR3 protein: CASQLDENTEAFF
V gene: TRBV7-8; J gene: TRBJ1-1; clone size: -; D gene: -; CDR3 DNA: TGTGCCAGCAGCCCCGGACACCTGAACACTGAAGCTTTTTTT; CDR3 protein: CASSPGHLNTEAFF
V gene: TRBV7-2; J gene: TRBJ2-6; clone size: -; D gene: TRBD2; CDR3 DNA: TGTGCCAGCAGCTTACTAGCGGGGGGCTCTGGGGCCAACGTCCTGACTTTC; CDR3 protein: CASSLLAGGSGANVLTF
V gene: TRBV7-9; J gene: TRBJ2-1; clone size: -; D gene: -; CDR3 DNA: TGTGCCAGCAGCTTAGACAGGGCGGCCCCCAATGAGCAGTTCTTC; CDR3 protein: CASSLDRAAPNEQFF
V gene: TRBV5-1; J gene: TRBJ2-7; clone size: -; D gene: -; CDR3 DNA: TGCGCCAGCAGCTTCGTGGGGGGTTCCTACGAGCAGTACTTC; CDR3 protein: CASSFVGGSYEQYF
V gene: TRBV5-1; J gene: TRBJ2-1; clone size: -; D gene: TRBD1; CDR3 DNA: TGCGCCAGCAGCTTGGGACAGGGCTCCTACAATGAGCAGTTCTTC; CDR3 protein: CASSLGQGSYNEQFF
V gene: TRBV4-1; J gene: TRBJ2-7; clone size: few; D gene: -; CDR3 DNA: TGCGCCAGCAGCCGATGGCGGGACCTCTCCTACGAGCAGTACTTC; CDR3 protein: CASSRWRDLSYEQYF
V gene: TRBV25-1; J gene: TRBJ2-3; clone size: -; D gene: TRBD1; CDR3 DNA: TGTGCCAGCAGCCAGGACAGGGGACAGACGGATACGCAGTATTTT; CDR3 protein: CASSQDRGQTDTQYF
V gene: TRBV27; J gene: TRBJ1-4; clone size: few; D gene: -; CDR3 DNA: TGTGCCAGCAGTACTAGCACTGGCAATGAAAAACTGTTTTTT; CDR3 protein: CASSTSTGNEKLFF
V gene: TRBV4-1; J gene: TRBJ1-5; clone size: few; D gene: -; CDR3 DNA: TGCGCCAGCAGCCGGACCGACAGCAGCAATCAGCCCCAGCATTTT; CDR3 protein: CASSRTDSSNQPQHF
V gene: TRBV2; J gene: TRBJ2-1; clone size: once; D gene: TRBD1; CDR3 DNA: TGTGCCAGCACCGGGACAGGGGGCTACAATGAGCAGTTCTTC; CDR3 protein: CASTGTGGYNEQFF
V gene: TRBV7-9; J gene: TRBJ1-2; clone size: -; D gene: TRBD1; CDR3 DNA: TGTGCCAGCAGTTATGGGACAGACTATGACTACACCTTC; CDR3 protein: CASSYGTDYDYTF
V gene: TRBV9; J gene: TRBJ1-1; clone size: once; D gene: TRBD1; CDR3 DNA: TGTGCCAGCAGCCCCTGGGACAGCCTTAACACTGAAGCTTTCTTT; CDR3 protein: CASSPWDSLNTEAFF
V gene: TRBV27; J gene: TRBJ2-3; clone size: -; D gene: -; CDR3 DNA: TGTGCCAGCAGCTCCCGGGGAGGGGGGGCCGGTCCAGATACGCAGTATTTT; CDR3 protein: CASSSRGGGAGPDTQYF
V gene: TRBV6-5; J gene: TRBJ2-1; clone size: few; D gene: -; CDR3 DNA: TGTGCCAGCACTCAGGTGGGGGCCAAAAACAATGAGCAGTTCTTC; CDR3 protein: CASTQVGAKNNEQFF
V gene: TRBV2; J gene: TRBJ1-1; clone size: -; D gene: -; CDR3 DNA: TGTGCCAGCAGTGACAGGGTGAACACTGAAGCTTTCTTT; CDR3 protein: CASSDRVNTEAFF
V gene: TRBV27; J gene: TRBJ2-3; clone size: -; D gene: -; CDR3 DNA: TGTGCCAGCAGTTTACGGGGGGCTACAGATACGCAGTATTTT; CDR3 protein: CASSLRGATDTQYF
V gene: TRBV5-8; J gene: TRBJ2-7; clone size: -; D gene: TRBD1; CDR3 DNA: TGTGCCAGCAGCTTAGAGGGGGCTTCGTACGAGCAGTACTTC; CDR3 protein: CASSLEGASYEQYF
V gene: TRBV6-5; J gene: TRBJ2-6; clone size: -; D gene: -; CDR3 DNA: TGTGCCAGCAGTTACTCCCAGAGCTCTGGGGCCAACGTCCTGACTTTC; CDR3 protein: CASSYSQSSGANVLTF
V gene: TRBV6-2/TRBV6-3; J gene: TRBJ1-2; clone size: -; D gene: -; CDR3 DNA: TGTGCCAGCAGCCCTACTAAGCTCAGAGGGGGGTCTTCTTTCTATGGCTACACCTTC; CDR3 protein: CASSPTKLRGGSSFYGYTF
V gene: TRBV4-3; J gene: TRBJ2-7; clone size: -; D gene: -; CDR3 DNA: TGCGCCAGCAGCCAAAACACACCCGGGACCCTCGCAAGCTACGAGCAGTACTTC; CDR3 protein: CASSQNTPGTLASYEQYF
V gene: TRBV5-5; J gene: TRBJ1-4; clone size: few; D gene: -; CDR3 DNA: TGTGCCAGCAGCTTGGCAGATTGGGTGGATGAAAAACTGTTTTTT; CDR3 protein: CASSLADWVDEKLFF
V gene: TRBV13; J gene: TRBJ1-6; clone size: few; D gene: -; CDR3 DNA: TGTGCCAGCAGCCGAAAGGACAGTAATAATTCACCCCTCCACTTT; CDR3 protein: CASSRKDSNNSPLHF
V gene: TRBV7-2; J gene: TRBJ1-5; clone size: -; D gene: -; CDR3 DNA: TGTGCCAGCAGCTTAGGGCACCGTAGCAATCAGCCCCAGCATTTT; CDR3 protein: CASSLGHRSNQPQHF
V gene: TRBV2; J gene: TRBJ2-3; clone size: -; D gene: TRBD1; CDR3 DNA: TGTGCCAGCAGGTTAGGACAGGGGGCCGCAGATACGCAGTATTTT; CDR3 protein: CASRLGQGAADTQYF
V gene: TRBV18; J gene: TRBJ2-7; clone size: -; D gene: -; CDR3 DNA: TGTGCCAGCTCACCAAGCAGGGGCCACCAGACCTTC; CDR3 protein: CASSPSRGHQTF
V gene: TRBV2; J gene: TRBJ1-2; clone size: -; D gene: -; CDR3 DNA: TGTGCCAGCAGAGGATCCGACGGATTCTATGGCTACACCTTC; CDR3 protein: CASRGSDGFYGYTF
V gene: TRBV2; J gene: TRBJ2-1; clone size: -; D gene: -; CDR3 DNA: TGTGCCAGCAGTGAAGGGCAGGAATACAATGAGCAGTTCTTC; CDR3 protein: CASSEGQEYNEQFF
V gene: TRBV5-5; J gene: TRBJ2-7; clone size: -; D gene: TRBD2; CDR3 DNA: TGTGCCAGCAGCTTGATCGGGGGGGACGAGCAGTACTTC; CDR3 protein: CASSLIGGDEQYF
V gene: TRBV23-1; J gene: TRBJ1-4; clone size: -; D gene: -; CDR3 DNA: TGCGCCAGCAGTCAATCGGAGGCAACTAATGAAAAACTGTTTTTT; CDR3 protein: CASSQSEATNEKLFF
V gene: TRBV6-1; J gene: TRBJ2-1; clone size: -; D gene: -; CDR3 DNA: TGTGCCAGCAGTGAAGCGGTACTGAGGAATGAGCAGTTCTTC; CDR3 protein: CASSEAVLRNEQFF
V gene: TRBV6-2/TRBV6-3; J gene: TRBJ1-2; clone size: -; D gene: -; CDR3 DNA: TGTGCCAGCAGACCTTCCGATGGATACTATGGCTACACCTTC; CDR3 protein: CASRPSDGYYGYTF
V gene: TRBV3-1/TRBV3-2; J gene: TRBJ1-2; clone size: -; D gene: -; CDR3 DNA: TGTGCCAGCAGCCAAGACAGGGTTTCGCACTATGGCTACACCTTC; CDR3 protein: CASSQDRVSHYGYTF
V gene: TRBV10-3; J gene: TRBJ2-7; clone size: -; D gene: TRBD1; CDR3 DNA: TGTGCCATCAGTGAGGGACAGGGCTACGAGCAGTACTTC; CDR3 protein: CAISEGQGYEQYF
V gene: TRBV18; J gene: TRBJ2-3; clone size: -; D gene: TRBD2; CDR3 DNA: TGTGCCAGCTCACCTAGCGGGTATAGCACAGATACGCAGTATTTT; CDR3 protein: CASSPSGYSTDTQYF
V gene: TRBV7-9; J gene: TRBJ2-7; clone size: -; D gene: -; CDR3 DNA: TGTGCCAGCAGCTTGCCGGGGCCGACGTACGAGCAGTACTTC; CDR3 protein: CASSLPGPTYEQYF
V gene: TRBV27; J gene: TRBJ1-2; clone size: few; D gene: -; CDR3 DNA: TGTGCCAGCAGTCGGACACCTATCTATGGCTACACCTTC; CDR3 protein: CASSRTPIYGYTF
V gene: TRBV5-1; J gene: TRBJ1-2; clone size: -; D gene: -; CDR3 DNA: TGCGCCAGCAGCTTGTCGGCAGGGGCCGGGGGCTACACCTTC; CDR3 protein: CASSLSAGAGGYTF
V gene: TRBV27; J gene: TRBJ1-5; clone size: -; D gene: -; CDR3 DNA: TGTGCCAGCAGTTTATCGACGGCCGAGCATTTT; CDR3 protein: CASSLSTAEHF
V gene: TRBV10-3; J gene: TRBJ2-3; clone size: -; D gene: -; CDR3 DNA: TGTGCCATCAGTGAGTCAGCTTCTAGCACAGATACGCAGTATTTT; CDR3 protein: CAISESASSTDTQYF
V gene: TRBV7-2; J gene: TRBJ2-3; clone size: -; D gene: -; CDR3 DNA: TGTGCCAGCACCCCTCCCGGACAACGCTCGGATACGCAGTATTTT; CDR3 protein: CASTPPGQRSDTQYF